This TCR beta chain was identified in a study of technical replicates of blood from a few donors listed by TCRdb under 2017. Per the germline V gene, LGHNA is the CDR1 and YNFKEQ is the CDR2. Here V drops 0 bases and J drops 0 bases, and the junction holds 4 bases not matched to any gene. The CDR3 contains 17 residues, cysteine and phenylalanine counted. Only the CDR3 region is kept as DNA, spanning 51 bases read in frame from base 1. On this clone: There is no known antigen for this receptor. The record has no base qualities; no much larger clone is one base away.

The library came from the immunoSEQ multiplex PCR assay. Held by TCRdb, this immuneACCESS table contains in-frame sequences only and omits some clones. Under half of the omission traces to an unresolved V gene where checked; the cause of the rest is unknown. For this sample there are more than 65,000 clones; roughly four fifths appear just once. Of the sample, about 4% falls within the top ten clones. The origin of this receptor is a human donor in good health. Some clones in this sample may be carry-over from other donors' samples. Recombination linked TRBV4-2 to TRBJ2-2, with 7 bases matching TRBD2. The sequenced sample consisted of PBMCs. The nucleotide sequence is given as TGTGCCAGCAGCCAAGATCGTGGGGGGGCGAACACCGGGGAGCTGTTTTTT. Its translation is CASSQDRGGANTGELFF.